These 24 T cell receptor beta chains share one sample of origin, sequenced in a study of CD8 T cells in Susac syndrome (dated by TCRdb to about 2019). The protocol used for the library was the immunoSEQ multiplex PCR assay. RNA was extracted with the RNeasy kit and about 0.5 to 1 ug was reverse transcribed using random hexamers. The raw public data were reprocessed by TCRdb itself: fastp quality trimming at Q25, MiXCR clonotype calling, in-frame beta chains only. Rows are unified per CDR3 protein, each entry keeping the most common DNA and genes. In all, the sample holds just under 150,000 distinct CDR3 sequences, and roughly 94% of those were seen once. 0.065% to 0.1% of the sample lies in the top ten. What was sequenced was CD4+ T cells from PBMCs. The receptor set was obtained from a human donor in good health.

This clonotype was found once. V usage is TRBV12-3 or TRBV12-4 and J usage is TRBJ2-3, with 8 nucleotides matching TRBD2. The CDR3 loop spans 14 amino acids. V lost 5 bases and J lost 5; bases outside the gene matches: 6. CDR3 protein: CASSPREGQDTQYF. For the CDR3, the DNA is TGTGCCAGCAGTCCCCGGGAGGGCCAAGATACGCAGTATTTT.

This chain links TRBV28 with TRBJ1-2, with D tentatively TRBD1 (5 bases). The V gene lost 0 bases and the J gene lost 4 bases, with 15 bases spanning the gap. This CDR3 has 16 residues. The V gene's germline CDR1 is MDHEN and CDR2 SYDVKM. In nucleotides, the CDR3 is TGTGCCAGCAGTTTATGGGCTGGTGCGGGGCGCTATGGCTACACCTTC. Its translation: CASSLWAGAGRYGYTF.

The V call is TRBV5-4, the J call TRBJ2-3; 9 nucleotides match TRBD2. The CDR3 contains 17 residues. Germline V gene lookup returns CDR1 SGHNT and CDR2 YYREEE (reference sequence). Trimming at V came to 4 bases and at J to 4 bases, leaving 13 bases not matched to a gene. The CDR3 is CASSLPGLAALSDTQYF. CDR3 nucleotide sequence: TGTGCCAGCAGCCTCCCGGGACTAGCAGCCTTGTCAGATACGCAGTATTTT. The entire variable domain, with the rest obtained from reference TRBV5-4 and TRBJ2-3, is as follows: ETGVTQSPTHLIKTRGQQVTLRCSSQSGHNTVSWYQQALGQGPQFIFQYYREEENGRGNFPPRFSGLQFPNYSSELNVNALELDDSALYLCASSLPGLAALSDTQYFGPGTRLTVL.

The J gene is TRBJ1-1, the V gene TRBV30, with D tentatively TRBD1 (5 bases). Trimming took off 4 bases at V and 2 bases at J, with 14 bases between the two ends. This CDR3 region has 14 residues. Germline V CDR1 and CDR2: GTSNPN, SVGIG (reference sequence). CDR3 nucleotide sequence: TGTGCCTGGAATAGGGAGGGGTTAAACACTGAAGCTTTCTTT. It codes for CAWNREGLNTEAFF.

This chain connects TRBV4-1 to TRBJ2-5; 9 nucleotides agree with TRBD1. There are 16 residues in the CDR3. The trim removed 1 base at V and 5 bases at J, leaving 8 bases unmatched. Germline values: CDR1 MGHRA, CDR2 YSYEKL. The CDR3 loop is CASSQGTDRGFETQYF. In DNA form, the CDR3 reads TGCGCCAGCAGCCAAGGAACTGACAGGGGGTTTGAGACCCAGTACTTC.

The genes are TRBV19 and TRBJ2-5; TRBD1 agrees at 9 bases. The CDR3 is 15 residues long. CDR1 and CDR2 from the germline V gene are LNHDA and SQIVND (reference sequence). The trim removed 1 base at V and 2 bases at J, leaving 2 bases unmatched. This CDR3 is CASSIVGTGQETQYF. The CDR3 DNA reads as TGTGCCAGTAGTATAGTAGGGACAGGGCAAGAGACCCAGTACTTC.

V usage is TRBV28 and J usage is TRBJ1-5; D is undetermined. There are 15 residues in the CDR3. Trimming took off 7 bases at V and 2 bases at J, with 15 bases between the two ends. Germline values: CDR1 MDHEN, CDR2 SYDVKM. This CDR3 reads CASITRKAGNQPQHF. CDR3 DNA: TGTGCCAGCATCACCCGCAAGGCAGGCAATCAGCCCCAGCATTTT.

The rearrangement uses TRBV20-1 and TRBJ2-1, with D possibly matching TRBD2 (7 bases). The length of the CDR3 is 14 residues. V was shortened by 1 base and J by 10 bases, with 17 bases between the two germline ends. CDR1 and CDR2 from the germline V gene are DFQATT and SNEGSKA (reference sequence). CDR3 sequence reads: CSARGSERGGEQFF. In DNA, the CDR3 is TGCAGTGCTAGAGGTAGCGAGAGGGGGGGGGAGCAGTTCTTC.

The chain combines TRBV30 with TRBJ2-7; D possibly corresponds to TRBD1 (6 bases). The CDR3 consists of 13 residues. CDR1 is GTSNPN, CDR2 SVGIG, per germline (reference sequence). Deletions cut 5 bases from V and 3 bases from J, with 14 bases between. CDR3 sequence reads: CAWAPGVGYEQYF. The CDR3, as DNA: TGTGCCTGGGCCCCAGGGGTGGGCTACGAGCAGTACTTC.

V is TRBV29-1 and J is TRBJ1-2; D possibly corresponds to TRBD1 (5 bases). Germline V CDR1 and CDR2: SQVTM, ANQGSEA. V gave up 7 bases and J gave up 8 bases, with 14 bases separating them. The CDR3 consists of 11 residues. The CDR3 sequence: CSGTGTWGYTF. DNA for the CDR3: TGCAGCGGTACCGGGACCTGGGGCTACACCTTC.

This chain links TRBV7-6 with TRBJ2-7, with D perhaps being TRBD1 or TRBD2 (6 bases each). This CDR3 region has 15 residues. The V gene lost 0 bases and the J gene lost 2 bases, with 11 bases spanning the gap. The germline V gene has CDR1 SGHVS and CDR2 FNYEAQ. CDR3: CASSLAEGGAYEQYF. CDR3 coding DNA: TGTGCCAGCAGCTTAGCGGAGGGGGGAGCCTACGAGCAGTACTTC.

This clonotype has just one count. V and J are TRBV6-6 and TRBJ1-1; no firm D call. This CDR3 has 13 amino acids. V was shortened by 2 bases and J by 3 bases, with 7 bases between the two germline ends. Germline V gene lookup returns CDR1 MNHNY and CDR2 SVGAGI (reference sequence). The CDR3 is CASSYVWYTEAFF. In DNA form, the CDR3 reads TGTGCCAGCAGTTACGTGTGGTACACTGAAGCTTTCTTT.

The genes are TRBV29-1 and TRBJ2-1; the D gene is possibly TRBD1 (8 bases). This CDR3 is 13 amino acids long. The germline V gene has CDR1 SQVTM and CDR2 ANQGSEA. Trimming stripped 8 bases from V and 4 bases from J, with 15 bases between. CDR3 loop: CSMTGEGYNEQFF. The CDR3 coding sequence is TGCAGCATGACAGGGGAGGGTTACAATGAGCAGTTCTTC.

V usage is TRBV12-3 or TRBV12-4 and J usage is TRBJ1-1; no clear D. CDR3 length equals 13 residues. V dropped 7 bases and J dropped 1 base, with 10 bases sitting between them. CDR3 protein: CASKIIKNTEAFF. In DNA form, the CDR3 reads TGTGCCAGCAAAATTATTAAGAACACTGAAGCTTTCTTT.

This chain connects TRBV30 to TRBJ1-1, with 7 nucleotides matching TRBD1. Germline V gives CDR1 GTSNPN, CDR2 SVGIG (reference sequence). The CDR3 has 13 amino acids. J lost 6 bases, V lost 4 bases, and 8 bases had no gene match. CDR3 residues: CAWTETGIAEAFF. CDR3 DNA: TGTGCCTGGACCGAGACAGGGATCGCTGAAGCTTTCTTT.

This chain links TRBV29-1 with TRBJ1-2; TRBD1 is a possible D gene (5 bases). Looked up from germline, CDR1 is SQVTM and CDR2 is ANQGSEA. V was shortened by 5 bases and J by 6 bases, with 13 bases between the two germline ends. The CDR3 sequence is 12 residues long. CDR3 sequence: CSVLPDRDGYTF. The CDR3 DNA reads as TGCAGCGTTCTCCCCGACAGAGATGGCTACACCTTC.

V usage is TRBV5-1 and J usage is TRBJ1-5, with D possibly being TRBD1 (5 bases). V shed 7 bases and J shed 0 bases, with 17 bases lying between them. Per germline, CDR1 SGHRS and CDR2 YFSETQ. The CDR3 runs 16 residues. Here the CDR3 reads CASPSFRGDSNQPQHF. CDR3 DNA sequence: TGCGCCAGCCCGTCCTTCCGGGGGGATAGCAATCAGCCCCAGCATTTT.

This chain connects TRBV19 to TRBJ2-4; D perhaps matches TRBD1 (7 bases). The germline CDR1 and CDR2 sequences are LNHDA and SQIVND (reference sequence). V lost 5 bases to trimming and J lost 9 bases, with 23 bases between them. This CDR3 region has 16 residues. CDR3 sequence: CASSFSLDRAGGIQYF. CDR3 in DNA: TGTGCCAGTAGTTTTAGCCTTGACAGGGCCGGGGGCATTCAGTACTTC. The variable domain in full, completed from reference TRBV19 and TRBJ2-4, reads DGGITQSPKYLFRKEGQNVTLSCEQNLNHDAMYWYRQDPGQGLRLIYYSQIVNDFQKGDIAEGYSVSREKKESFPLTVTSAQKNPTAFYLCASSFSLDRAGGIQYFGAGTRLSVL.

The chain joins TRBV6-2 or TRBV6-3 to TRBJ2-7; TRBD2 agrees at 10 bases. Trimming removed 5 bases from V and 3 bases from J; junction bases left unmatched: 13. Per germline, CDR1 MNHEY and CDR2 SVGEGT. The CDR3 is 17 amino acids. CDR3 loop: CASSRPTSGLGLYEQYF. In nucleotides, the CDR3 is TGTGCCAGCAGTCGCCCGACTAGCGGGTTGGGACTCTACGAGCAGTACTTC.

The chain employs TRBV27 and TRBJ2-5; 9 nucleotides agree with TRBD1. The CDR3 totals 14 residues. V lost 4 bases to trimming and J lost 5 bases; unmatched junction nucleotides: 5. Germline loops: CDR1 MNHEY, CDR2 SMNVEV (reference sequence). The CDR3 sequence is CASSYRDRVETQYF. In DNA form, the CDR3 reads TGTGCCAGCAGTTACCGGGACAGGGTCGAGACCCAGTACTTC.

The chain has TRBV3-1 and TRBJ1-4; D ambiguous. The CDR3 is 15 amino acids. Trimming removed 4 bases from V and 4 bases from J, with 13 bases in between. Germline CDR1 reads LGHDT; CDR2 reads YNNKEL (reference sequence). CDR3 sequence (DNA): TGTGCCAGCAGCCCGGGAGGCCTTATTAATGAAAAACTGTTTTTT. It translates to CASSPGGLINEKLFF.

The CDR3 DNA sequence: TGCAGTGCGGTTGACAGAATCTCTGGAAACACCATATATTTT. It specifies CSAVDRISGNTIYF. V gene TRBV20-1 combines with J gene TRBJ1-3; tentatively, D is TRBD1 (5 bases). CDR1 is DFQATT and CDR2 is SNEGSKA in the germline V gene (reference sequence). The CDR3 contains 14 residues. Deletions cut 6 bases from V and 0 bases from J, with 12 bases between.

The rearrangement joins TRBV6-1 to TRBJ1-2; TRBD1 is a possible D gene (5 bases). V lost 5 bases and J lost 7, with 14 bases in between. There are 13 residues in the CDR3. Germline CDR1 reads MNHNS; CDR2 reads SASEGT. The CDR3 spells CASSLSGTSGYTF. The CDR3 DNA reads as TGTGCCAGCAGTTTGTCCGGGACTTCTGGCTACACCTTC.

The chain carries TRBV20-1 and TRBJ2-3; D is unresolved. Germline CDR1 and CDR2: DFQATT and SNEGSKA (reference sequence). CDR3 length: 16 residues. The V and J ends lost 3 bases and 6 bases respectively, with 22 bases between them. CDR3 DNA: TGCAGTGCTAGCGGGCTTGTGCTACCTACCCCGGATACGCAGTATTTT. It codes for CSASGLVLPTPDTQYF.